Below are 29 T cell receptor beta chains sequenced from a single sample in a study of cytomegalovirus exposure and HLA in healthy donors. Assay used: immunoSEQ multiplex PCR; TCRdb lists only in-frame clones, some missing. In the table there are about 98,000 clones, about 95% of which are singletons. The sample comprised PBMCs. The receptors derive from a young woman in good health and CMV-seronegative.

The chain couples TRBV29-1 to TRBJ2-1; D is perhaps TRBD1 (6 bases). The V and J ends lost 5 bases and 4 bases respectively, with 12 bases between them. Germline-derived CDR1 and CDR2 are SQVTM and ANQGSEA. The CDR3 has 13 amino acids. The CDR3 loop is CSVRGGEYNEQFF. CDR3 nucleotides: TGCAGCGTTCGAGGGGGTGAATACAATGAGCAGTTCTTC.

Points on this clone: The sample contains more than one DNA sequence encoding this CDR3. The V and J genes are TRBV6-4 and TRBJ1-1, with TRBD1 matching over 7 bases. Germline lookup yields CDR1 MRHNA and CDR2 SNTAGT. The CDR3 spans 14 residues. The V gene end was trimmed by 2 bases and the J gene end by 2 bases; junction bases not matched to a gene: 2. The CDR3 protein is CASSDGTENTEAFF. CDR3 in DNA: TGTGCCAGCAGTGACGGGACAGAAAACACTGAAGCTTTCTTT.

The V gene is TRBV4-1, the J gene TRBJ2-2, with 7 bases matching TRBD2. J lost 1 base, V lost 1 base, and 6 bases had no gene match. Germline CDR1 reads MGHRA; CDR2 reads YSYEKL. CDR3 length: 17 residues. The CDR3 reads CASSQGGVAGNTGELFF. The CDR3 DNA sequence: TGCGCCAGCAGCCAAGGTGGAGTAGCGGGGAACACCGGGGAGCTGTTTTTT.

This rearrangement joins TRBV6-9 to TRBJ1-2; no clear D. This CDR3 has 12 amino acids. V was clipped by 8 bases and J by 8 bases, with 15 bases between them. In germline, CDR1 is MNHGY, CDR2 SVAAGI. DNA for the CDR3: TGTGCCAGCCATTATTCAGGCGGGGGCTACACCTTC. Protein product: CASHYSGGGYTF.

The chain couples TRBV25-1 to TRBJ1-2; TRBD1 matches 7 bases. CDR1 and CDR2 from the germline V gene are MGHDK and SYGVNS. Unmatched junction bases numbered 6, after V lost 1 base and J lost 4 bases. The CDR3 sequence is 15 residues long. In DNA form, the CDR3 reads TGTGCCAGCAGTGAATCAGGAGGGGGCTTCTATGGCTACACCTTC. Protein product: CASSESGGGFYGYTF.

Details on this clone: Other DNA sequences from this sample encode an identical CDR3 as well. The V and J genes are TRBV5-1 and TRBJ2-7; TRBD1 matches at 9 bases. This CDR3 has 14 amino acids. V lost 3 bases, J lost 1 base, and 2 bases stayed unmatched. Germline CDR1 reads SGHRS; CDR2 reads YFSETQ. The CDR3 DNA follows: TGCGCCAGCAGCTCGACAGGGGGGTCCTACGAGCAGTACTTC. It codes for CASSSTGGSYEQYF. The full variable domain, in which reference TRBV5-1 and TRBJ2-7 provide the parts outside the CDR3, is KAGVTQTPRYLIKTRGQQVTLSCSPISGHRSVSWYQQTPGQGLQFLFEYFSETQRNKGNFPGRFSGRQFSNSRSEMNVSTLELGDSALYLCASSSTGGSYEQYFGPGTRLTVT.

The CDR3 loop reads CASSFDRTSGNTIYF. The CDR3 DNA follows: TGTGCCAGCAGCTTCGACAGGACCTCTGGAAACACCATATATTTT. The chain uses TRBV5-6 and TRBJ1-3; perhaps TRBD1 as D (6 bases). The CDR3 has 15 amino acids. Germline V lookup: CDR1 SGHDT, CDR2 YYEEEE. Trimming stripped 2 bases from V and 0 bases from J, with 9 bases between.

The rearrangement uses TRBV5-1 and TRBJ2-2, with 7 nucleotides matching TRBD2. Per germline, CDR1 SGHRS and CDR2 YFSETQ. The CDR3 is 15 residues long. V gave up 2 bases and J gave up 1 base; unmatched junction bases: 2. CDR3 sequence reads: CASSFGLENTGELFF. CDR3 sequence (DNA): TGCGCCAGCAGCTTTGGACTAGAGAACACCGGGGAGCTGTTTTTT. Combining the CDR3 with reference TRBV5-1 and TRBJ2-2 gives the whole variable domain KAGVTQTPRYLIKTRGQQVTLSCSPISGHRSVSWYQQTPGQGLQFLFEYFSETQRNKGNFPGRFSGRQFSNSRSEMNVSTLELGDSALYLCASSFGLENTGELFFGEGSRLTVL.

V is TRBV5-4 and J is TRBJ1-2; the match to TRBD1 covers 8 bases. The V gene end was trimmed by 5 bases and the J gene end by 4 bases; junction bases not matched to a gene: 4. CDR1 and CDR2 (germline): SGHNT, YYREEE (reference sequence). The CDR3 is made up of 13 amino acids. The CDR3 loop is CASRPQGGYGYTF. For the CDR3, the DNA is TGTGCCAGCAGACCACAGGGGGGCTATGGCTACACCTTC. The variable domain in full, with the rest retrieved from reference TRBV5-4 and TRBJ1-2, is ETGVTQSPTHLIKTRGQQVTLRCSSQSGHNTVSWYQQALGQGPQFIFQYYREEENGRGNFPPRFSGLQFPNYSSELNVNALELDDSALYLCASRPQGGYGYTFGSGTRLTVV.

This clone appeared once. The DNA for the CDR3 is TGTGCCAGCAGCCTGACAGGGAACACAGATACGCAGTATTTT. Amino acids: CASSLTGNTDTQYF. The V and J genes are TRBV28 and TRBJ2-3; 7 positions match TRBD1. Germline CDR1 and CDR2: MDHEN and SYDVKM. Trimming took 6 bases from V and 2 from J; bases not matched to a gene: 5. CDR3 length: 14 amino acids. Full variable domain (outside the CDR3, taken from reference TRBV28 and TRBJ2-3): DVKVTQSSRYLVKRTGEKVFLECVQDMDHENMFWYRQDPGLGLRLIYFSYDVKMKEKGDIPEGYSVSREKKERFSLILESASTNQTSMYLCASSLTGNTDTQYFGPGTRLTVL.

The sample holds one count of this clone. The V gene is TRBV7-9, the J gene TRBJ2-1; D unclear. The CDR3 extends over 13 amino acids. The germline CDR1 and CDR2 sequences are SEHNR and FQNEAQ (reference sequence). Between the trimmed V and J ends, which lost 3 bases and 6 bases, there was a span of 9 bases. Written as DNA, the CDR3 is TGTGCCAGCAGCTTTGCGCACGGCAATGAGCAGTTCTTC. Amino acid sequence: CASSFAHGNEQFF.

V and J are TRBV18 and TRBJ2-3, with 9 bases matching TRBD2. The CDR3 loop spans 15 amino acids. The V gene's germline CDR1 is KGHSH and CDR2 LQKENI. Unmatched junction bases numbered 4, after V lost 1 base and J lost 5 bases. CDR3 DNA sequence: TGTGCCAGCTCACCACTAGCGGGAGTTGTAGATACGCAGTATTTT. It encodes CASSPLAGVVDTQYF.

The V call is TRBV29-1, the J call TRBJ1-1, with D uncertain. Trimming cost V 7 bases and J 5 bases, with 8 bases left between them. The CDR3 loop spans 10 amino acids. Germline V gives CDR1 SQVTM, CDR2 ANQGSEA. CDR3 DNA sequence: TGCAGCGCAGAGCGAACTGAAGCTTTCTTT. Amino acid sequence: CSAERTEAFF.

This clone was found once. The chain is built from TRBV7-2 and TRBJ2-4, with D possibly TRBD2 on 6 matching bases. CDR3 size: 16 residues. In germline, CDR1 is SGHTA, CDR2 FQGNSA. Trimming pared 5 bases from V and 7 bases from J, leaving 21 bases between. The CDR3 DNA is TGTGCCAGCAGCACCCCGATAGCGGCCCTTGCGAACATTCAGTACTTC. This codes for CASSTPIAALANIQYF.

The chain is built from TRBV27 and TRBJ1-2, with no clear D. Trimming cost V 6 bases and J 8 bases, with 13 bases left between them. Germline CDR1 reads MNHEY; CDR2 reads SMNVEV (reference sequence). CDR3 size: 12 residues. CDR3 DNA: TGTGCCAGCAGCCGTCACCGCGGAGGCTACACCTTC. Translating it yields CASSRHRGGYTF.

The rearrangement joins TRBV5-6 to TRBJ1-2; TRBD1 might be the D (6 bases). The length of the CDR3 is 12 residues. V was cut by 2 bases and J by 6 bases, with 8 bases left in between. Germline values: CDR1 SGHDT, CDR2 YYEEEE. The CDR3 spells CASSLSGDGYTF. The CDR3 bases are TGTGCCAGCAGCTTATCAGGGGATGGCTACACCTTC. The variable domain in full, with the rest retrieved from reference TRBV5-6 and TRBJ1-2, is DAGVTQSPTHLIKTRGQQVTLRCSPKSGHDTVSWYQQALGQGPQFIFQYYEEEERQRGNFPDRFSGHQFPNYSSELNVNALLLGDSALYLCASSLSGDGYTFGSGTRLTVV.

The chain joins TRBV19 to TRBJ1-5; tentatively, D is TRBD1 (5 bases). V was cut by 7 bases and J by 1 base, with 17 bases left in between. Germline V gene data show CDR1 as LNHDA and CDR2 as SQIVND (reference sequence). The CDR3 covers 16 residues. Here the CDR3 DNA reads TGTGCCAGTATCAGGGAGAGGAGCGGGAGCAATCAGCCCCAGCATTTT. Amino acid sequence: CASIRERSGSNQPQHF.

This chain connects TRBV5-4 to TRBJ2-7, with 7 bases lining up with TRBD1. Germline V lookup: CDR1 SGHNT, CDR2 YYREEE (reference sequence). CDR3 length: 17 amino acids. V shed 4 bases and J 0 bases; nucleotides not matched to a gene: 13. The CDR3 DNA sequence: TGTGCCAGCAGCCCGGGCCCGGACAGGACGAGCTCCTACGAGCAGTACTTC. It yields the protein CASSPGPDRTSSYEQYF. Together with reference TRBV5-4 and TRBJ2-7, the CDR3 gives the full variable domain: ETGVTQSPTHLIKTRGQQVTLRCSSQSGHNTVSWYQQALGQGPQFIFQYYREEENGRGNFPPRFSGLQFPNYSSELNVNALELDDSALYLCASSPGPDRTSSYEQYFGPGTRLTVT.

The V gene is TRBV6-4, the J gene TRBJ2-3; perhaps TRBD2 as D (5 bases). There are 15 residues in the CDR3. CDR1 is MRHNA and CDR2 is SNTAGT in the germline V gene. Between the trimmed V and J ends, which lost 4 bases and 2 bases, there was a span of 13 bases. For the CDR3, the DNA is TGTGCCAGCAGTGGGACTCCCGATTCCACAGATACGCAGTATTTT. It is translated as CASSGTPDSTDTQYF.

The J gene is TRBJ2-1, the V gene TRBV5-6; 9 bases fit TRBD1. The length of the CDR3 is 15 residues. With 3 bases clipped from V and 6 bases from J, the junction kept 7 bases outside the gene matches. The germline CDR1 and CDR2 sequences are SGHDT and YYEEEE. The CDR3 region has the DNA TGTGCCAGCAGCTCAACAGGGGGCAGATTCAATGAGCAGTTCTTC. Protein: CASSSTGGRFNEQFF.

The rearrangement joins TRBV29-1 to TRBJ1-5; D may be TRBD1 (6 bases). Trimming shortened V by 1 base and J by 7 bases, and 11 bases separated the two germline ends. CDR3 length: 13 amino acids. From germline, CDR1 is SQVTM and CDR2 ANQGSEA. The CDR3, as DNA: TGCAGCGTTGAAGGAGGGGGTGGGCAGCCCCAGCATTTT. It specifies CSVEGGGGQPQHF.

The chain employs TRBV7-8 and TRBJ2-7; 7 bases agree with TRBD1. Germline V gene sequence: CDR1 SGHVS, CDR2 FQNEAQ. The CDR3 spans 17 residues. The V and J ends lost 0 bases and 5 bases, in that order; junction bases with no gene match: 13. The CDR3 nucleotides are TGTGCCAGCAGCTTAGCTTTGACCGGACAGGCAAAGGACGAGCAGTACTTC. Translated: CASSLALTGQAKDEQYF.

The chain joins TRBV5-6 to TRBJ1-4; a weak D match, TRBD1 (5 bases). Deletions cut 0 bases from V and 3 bases from J, with 9 bases between. In germline, CDR1 is SGHDT, CDR2 YYEEEE. The CDR3 has 15 residues. CDR3 in amino acids: CASSLEGAPNEKLFF. CDR3 DNA: TGTGCCAGCAGCTTGGAAGGGGCCCCTAATGAAAAACTGTTTTTT.

The genes are TRBV7-3 and TRBJ2-5; TRBD2 is a possible D gene (6 bases). Germline loops: CDR1 SGHTA, CDR2 FQGTGA. The length of the CDR3 is 13 residues. V lost 5 bases and J 2 bases, leaving 9 bases between the germline ends. CDR3 DNA sequence: TGTGCCAGCAGCCTGACTAGACAAGAGACCCAGTACTTC. Its translation: CASSLTRQETQYF.

The chain combines TRBV7-9 with TRBJ2-7, with a weak D call TRBD2 (7 bases). Germline CDR1 reads SEHNR; CDR2 reads FQNEAQ (reference sequence). The CDR3 is made up of 13 amino acids. V lost 3 bases and J 6 bases, leaving 12 bases between the germline ends. CDR3 residues: CASSFGGRTEQYF. The CDR3 bases are TGTGCCAGCAGCTTCGGGGGGCGAACCGAGCAGTACTTC. Full variable domain (rest looked up from reference TRBV7-9 and TRBJ2-7): DTGVSQNPRHKITKRGQNVTFRCDPISEHNRLYWYRQTLGQGPEFLTYFQNEAQLEKSRLLSDRFSAERPKGSFSTLEIQRTEQGDSAMYLCASSFGGRTEQYFGPGTRLTVT.

The genes are TRBV4-1 and TRBJ2-2, with TRBD1 matching over 7 bases. Germline lookup yields CDR1 MGHRA and CDR2 YSYEKL. J was trimmed by 2 bases and V by 6 bases; bases with no gene match: 6. The CDR3 is made up of 15 amino acids. For the CDR3, the DNA is TGCGCCAGCAGAGAGGGACAGACAAACACCGGGGAGCTGTTTTTT. The encoded protein is CASREGQTNTGELFF.

The CDR3 here is CASSDPGGSTDTQYF. The CDR3 bases are TGTGCCAGTAGTGACCCGGGGGGGAGCACAGATACGCAGTATTTT. The V and J genes are TRBV19 and TRBJ2-3, with 8 bases fitting TRBD2. Per germline, CDR1 LNHDA and CDR2 SQIVND (reference sequence). This CDR3 contains 15 residues. V shed 5 bases, J shed 0 bases, and the junction held 4 bases outside the gene matches. Full variable domain (missing parts from reference TRBV19 and TRBJ2-3): DGGITQSPKYLFRKEGQNVTLSCEQNLNHDAMYWYRQDPGQGLRLIYYSQIVNDFQKGDIAEGYSVSREKKESFPLTVTSAQKNPTAFYLCASSDPGGSTDTQYFGPGTRLTVL.

The chain has TRBV2 and TRBJ1-2; 7 positions agree with TRBD1. The CDR3 consists of 13 residues. The junction had 4 bases not matched to a gene; V was cut back by 6 bases and J by 3 bases. Germline CDR1 is SNHLY and CDR2 is FYNNEI. This chain's CDR3 is CASSGDSYYGYTF. The CDR3 coding sequence is TGTGCCAGCAGCGGGGACAGCTACTATGGCTACACCTTC. Full variable domain (missing parts from reference TRBV2 and TRBJ1-2): EPEVTQTPSHQVTQMGQEVILRCVPISNHLYFYWYRQILGQKVEFLVSFYNNEISEKSEIFDDQFSVERPDGSNFTLKIRSTKLEDSAMYFCASSGDSYYGYTFGSGTRLTVV.

The sample holds one count of this clone. The chain links TRBV19 to TRBJ2-3, with 12 bases identical to TRBD2. The CDR3 length is 17 residues. Germline CDR1 and CDR2: LNHDA and SQIVND (reference sequence). The trim removed 2 bases at V and 0 bases at J, leaving 3 bases unmatched. Written as DNA, the CDR3 is TGTGCCAGTAGTATACTAGCGGGAGGGGTTAGCACAGATACGCAGTATTTT. This translates into CASSILAGGVSTDTQYF.